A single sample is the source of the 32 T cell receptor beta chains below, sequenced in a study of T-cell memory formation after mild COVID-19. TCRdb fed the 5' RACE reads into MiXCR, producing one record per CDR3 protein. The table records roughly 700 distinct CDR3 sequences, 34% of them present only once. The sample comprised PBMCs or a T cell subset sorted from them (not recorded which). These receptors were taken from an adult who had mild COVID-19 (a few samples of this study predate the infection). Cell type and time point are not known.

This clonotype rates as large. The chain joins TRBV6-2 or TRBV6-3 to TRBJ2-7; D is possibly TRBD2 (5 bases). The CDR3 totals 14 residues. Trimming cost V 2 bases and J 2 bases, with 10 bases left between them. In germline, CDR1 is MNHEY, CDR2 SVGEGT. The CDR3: CASSYGSEAYEQYF. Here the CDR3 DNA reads TGTGCCAGCAGTTACGGGTCGGAGGCCTACGAGCAGTACTTC.

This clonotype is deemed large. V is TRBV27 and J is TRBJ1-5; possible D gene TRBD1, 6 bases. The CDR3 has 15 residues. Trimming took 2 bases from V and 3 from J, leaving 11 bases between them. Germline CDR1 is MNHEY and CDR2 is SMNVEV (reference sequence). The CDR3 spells CASSLSRGFNQPQHF. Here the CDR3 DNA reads TGTGCCAGCAGTTTAAGCAGGGGCTTCAATCAGCCCCAGCATTTT.

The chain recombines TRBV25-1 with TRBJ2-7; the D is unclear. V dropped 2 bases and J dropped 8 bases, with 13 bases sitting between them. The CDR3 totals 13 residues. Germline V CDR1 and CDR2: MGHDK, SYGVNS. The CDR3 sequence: CASSEAQTLKQYF. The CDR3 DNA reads TGTGCCAGCAGTGAAGCCCAGACACTTAAGCAGTACTTC.

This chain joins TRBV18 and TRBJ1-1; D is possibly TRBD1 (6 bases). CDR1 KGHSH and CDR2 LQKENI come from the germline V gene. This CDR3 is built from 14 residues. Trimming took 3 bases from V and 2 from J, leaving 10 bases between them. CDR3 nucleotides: TGTGCCAGCTCACCCCGGACAGCCAACACTGAAGCTTTCTTT. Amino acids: CASSPRTANTEAFF.

In DNA form, the CDR3 reads TGCGCCAGCAGCCCCTTGAGGCCGATGGATGAAGCTTTCTTT. Protein sequence: CASSPLRPMDEAFF. V and J are TRBV4-1 and TRBJ1-1; no clear D. CDR3 length: 14 amino acids. Trimming left V 4 bases short and J 7 bases short, with 16 bases between. Germline loops: CDR1 MGHRA, CDR2 YSYEKL.

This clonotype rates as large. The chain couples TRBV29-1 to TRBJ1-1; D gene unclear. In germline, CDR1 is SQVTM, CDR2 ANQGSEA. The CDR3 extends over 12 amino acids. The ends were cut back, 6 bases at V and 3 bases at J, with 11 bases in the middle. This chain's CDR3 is CSVGALYTEAFF. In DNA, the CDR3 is TGCAGCGTGGGAGCTTTATACACTGAAGCTTTCTTT.

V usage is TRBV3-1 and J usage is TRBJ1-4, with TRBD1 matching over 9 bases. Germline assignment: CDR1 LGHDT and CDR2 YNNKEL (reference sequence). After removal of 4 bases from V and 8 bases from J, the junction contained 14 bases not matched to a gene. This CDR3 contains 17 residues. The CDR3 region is CASSRGALQGAGEKLFF. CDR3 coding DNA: TGTGCCAGCAGCCGAGGAGCCTTACAGGGGGCGGGGGAAAAACTGTTTTTT.

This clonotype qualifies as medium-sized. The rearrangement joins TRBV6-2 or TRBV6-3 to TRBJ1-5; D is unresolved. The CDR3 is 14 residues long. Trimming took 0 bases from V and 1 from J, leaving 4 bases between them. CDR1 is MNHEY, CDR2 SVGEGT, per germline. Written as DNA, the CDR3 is TGTGCCAGCAGTTACTCCAACAGCAATCAGCCCCAGCATTTT. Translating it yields CASSYSNSNQPQHF.

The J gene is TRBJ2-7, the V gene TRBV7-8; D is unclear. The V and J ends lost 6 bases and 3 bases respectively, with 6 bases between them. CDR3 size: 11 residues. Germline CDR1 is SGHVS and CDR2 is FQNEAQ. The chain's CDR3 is CASSSDYEQYF. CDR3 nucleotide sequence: TGTGCCAGCAGTTCAGACTACGAGCAGTACTTC. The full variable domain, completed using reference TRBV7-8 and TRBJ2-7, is GAGVSQSPRYKVAKRGQDVALRCDPISGHVSLFWYQQALGQGPEFLTYFQNEAQLDKSGLPSDRFFAERPEGSVSTLKIQRTQQEDSAVYLCASSSDYEQYFGPGTRLTVT.

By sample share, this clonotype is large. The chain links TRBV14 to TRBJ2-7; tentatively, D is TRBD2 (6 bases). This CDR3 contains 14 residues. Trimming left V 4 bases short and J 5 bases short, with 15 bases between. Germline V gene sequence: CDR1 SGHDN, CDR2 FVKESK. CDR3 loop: CASSLGGGSNEQYF. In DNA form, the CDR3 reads TGTGCCAGCAGCCTAGGAGGAGGGTCCAACGAGCAGTACTTC.

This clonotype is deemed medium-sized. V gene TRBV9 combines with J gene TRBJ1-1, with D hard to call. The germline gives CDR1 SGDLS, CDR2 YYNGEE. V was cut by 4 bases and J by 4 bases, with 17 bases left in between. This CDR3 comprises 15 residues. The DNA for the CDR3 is TGTGCCAGCAGCCCGGTGGTTGGCTCGGGCACTGAAGCTTTCTTT. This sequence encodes CASSPVVGSGTEAFF.

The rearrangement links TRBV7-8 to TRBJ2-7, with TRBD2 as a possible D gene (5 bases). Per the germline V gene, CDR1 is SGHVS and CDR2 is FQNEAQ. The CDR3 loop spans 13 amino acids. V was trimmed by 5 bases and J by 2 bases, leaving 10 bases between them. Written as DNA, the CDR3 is TGTGCCAGCAGCCCCCCGGGGACCTACGAGCAGTACTTC. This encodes CASSPPGTYEQYF.

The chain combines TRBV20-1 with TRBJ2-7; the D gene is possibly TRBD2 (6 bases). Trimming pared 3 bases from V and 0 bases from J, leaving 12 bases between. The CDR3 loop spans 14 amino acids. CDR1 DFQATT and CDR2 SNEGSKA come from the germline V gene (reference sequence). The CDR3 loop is CSARNGLRSYEQYF. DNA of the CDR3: TGCAGTGCTAGGAACGGACTACGCTCCTACGAGCAGTACTTC.

The DNA for the CDR3 is TGTGCCAGCAGCTTCGGGACAGATTCCTACGAGCAGTACTTC. Amino acids: CASSFGTDSYEQYF. This sequence joins TRBV11-2 and TRBJ2-7; 7 nucleotides align to TRBD1. The CDR3 spans 14 residues. V was pared by 3 bases and J by 1 base, with 3 bases of the junction left unmatched. CDR1 and CDR2 from the germline V gene are SGHAT and FQNNGV.

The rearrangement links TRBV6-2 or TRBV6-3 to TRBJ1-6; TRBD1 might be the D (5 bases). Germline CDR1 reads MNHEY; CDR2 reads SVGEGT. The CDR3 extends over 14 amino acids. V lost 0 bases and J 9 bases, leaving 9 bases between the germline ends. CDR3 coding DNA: TGTGCCAGCAGTTACTCGGGGGGGACTTCACCCCTCCACTTT. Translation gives CASSYSGGTSPLHF.

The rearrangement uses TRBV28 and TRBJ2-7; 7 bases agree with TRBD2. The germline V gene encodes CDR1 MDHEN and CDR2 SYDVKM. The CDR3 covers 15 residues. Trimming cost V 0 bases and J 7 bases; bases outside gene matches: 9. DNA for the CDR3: TGTGCCAGCAGTTTATGGGCGGGAGCAACGGAGGAGCAGTACTTC. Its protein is CASSLWAGATEEQYF.

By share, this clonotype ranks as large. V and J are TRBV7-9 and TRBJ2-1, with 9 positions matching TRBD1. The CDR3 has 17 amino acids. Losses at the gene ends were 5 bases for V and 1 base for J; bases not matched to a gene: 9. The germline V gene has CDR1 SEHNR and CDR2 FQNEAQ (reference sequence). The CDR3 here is CASSPRQGERSYNEQFF. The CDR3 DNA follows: TGTGCCAGCAGCCCTAGACAGGGGGAGAGGTCCTACAATGAGCAGTTCTTC.

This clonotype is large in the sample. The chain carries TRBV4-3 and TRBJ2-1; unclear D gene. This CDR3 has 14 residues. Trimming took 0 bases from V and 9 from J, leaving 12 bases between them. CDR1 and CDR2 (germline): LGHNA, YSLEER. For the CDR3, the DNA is TGCGCCAGCAGCCAAGACCCGAGCGACCCTGAGCAGTTCTTC. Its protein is CASSQDPSDPEQFF.

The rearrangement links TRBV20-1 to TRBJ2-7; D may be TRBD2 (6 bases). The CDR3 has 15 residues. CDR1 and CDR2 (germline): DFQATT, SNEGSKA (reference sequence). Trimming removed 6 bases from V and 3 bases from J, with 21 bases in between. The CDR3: CSAGSGNNANYEQYF. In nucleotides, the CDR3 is TGCAGTGCCGGTAGCGGAAATAACGCCAACTACGAGCAGTACTTC.

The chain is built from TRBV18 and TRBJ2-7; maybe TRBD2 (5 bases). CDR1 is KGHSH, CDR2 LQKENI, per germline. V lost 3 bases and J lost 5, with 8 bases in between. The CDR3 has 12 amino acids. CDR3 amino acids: CASSPSGNEQYF. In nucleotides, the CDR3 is TGTGCCAGCTCACCCTCGGGGAACGAGCAGTACTTC.

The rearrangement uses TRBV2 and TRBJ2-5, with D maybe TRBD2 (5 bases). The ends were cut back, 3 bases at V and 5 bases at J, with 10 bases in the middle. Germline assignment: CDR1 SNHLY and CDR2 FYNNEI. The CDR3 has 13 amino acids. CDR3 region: CASSESPGETQYF. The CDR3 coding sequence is TGTGCCAGCAGTGAGAGTCCGGGGGAGACCCAGTACTTC.

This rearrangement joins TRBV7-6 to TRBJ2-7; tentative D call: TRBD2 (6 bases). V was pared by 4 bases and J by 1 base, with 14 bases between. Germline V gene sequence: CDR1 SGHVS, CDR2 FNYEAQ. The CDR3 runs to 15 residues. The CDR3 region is CASSSGPGLSYEQYF. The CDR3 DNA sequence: TGTGCCAGCAGCTCAGGACCGGGACTTTCCTACGAGCAGTACTTC. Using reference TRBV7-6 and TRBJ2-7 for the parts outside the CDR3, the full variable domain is GAGVSQSPRYKVTKRGQDVALRCDPISGHVSLYWYRQALGQGPEFLTYFNYEAQQDKSGLPNDRFSAERPEGSISTLTIQRTEQRDSAMYRCASSSGPGLSYEQYFGPGTRLTVT.

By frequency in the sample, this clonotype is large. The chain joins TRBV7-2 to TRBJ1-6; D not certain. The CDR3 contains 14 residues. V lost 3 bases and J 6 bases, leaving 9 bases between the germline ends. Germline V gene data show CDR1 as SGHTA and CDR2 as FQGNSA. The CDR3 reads CASSFLGFNSPLHF. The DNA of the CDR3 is TGTGCCAGCAGCTTTCTGGGTTTTAATTCACCCCTCCACTTT.

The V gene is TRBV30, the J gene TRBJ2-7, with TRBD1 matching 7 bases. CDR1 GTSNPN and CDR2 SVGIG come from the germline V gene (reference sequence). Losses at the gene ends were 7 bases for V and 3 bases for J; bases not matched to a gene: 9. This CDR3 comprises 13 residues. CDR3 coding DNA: TGTGCCTCCGTCCCACGGACAGGCTACGAGCAGTACTTC. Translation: CASVPRTGYEQYF.

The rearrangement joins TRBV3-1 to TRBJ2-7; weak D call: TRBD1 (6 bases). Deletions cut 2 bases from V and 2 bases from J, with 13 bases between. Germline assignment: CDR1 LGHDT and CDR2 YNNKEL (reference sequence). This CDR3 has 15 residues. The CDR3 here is CASSQLVGQPYEQYF. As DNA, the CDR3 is TGTGCCAGCAGCCAATTGGTCGGACAGCCCTACGAGCAGTACTTC.

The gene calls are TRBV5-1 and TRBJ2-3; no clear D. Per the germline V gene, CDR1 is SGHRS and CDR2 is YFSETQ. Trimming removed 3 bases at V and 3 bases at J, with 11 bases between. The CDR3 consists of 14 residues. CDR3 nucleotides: TGCGCCAGCAGCTGGACCTTCGGGACAGATACGCAGTATTTT. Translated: CASSWTFGTDTQYF.

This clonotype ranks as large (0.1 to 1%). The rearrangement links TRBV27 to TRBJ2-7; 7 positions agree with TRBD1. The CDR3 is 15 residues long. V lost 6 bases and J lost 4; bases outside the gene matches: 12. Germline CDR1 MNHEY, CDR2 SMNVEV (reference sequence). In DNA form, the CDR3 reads TGTGCCAGCAGCTCCATGAGGGGGCTCATGTACGAGCAGTACTTC. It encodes CASSSMRGLMYEQYF.

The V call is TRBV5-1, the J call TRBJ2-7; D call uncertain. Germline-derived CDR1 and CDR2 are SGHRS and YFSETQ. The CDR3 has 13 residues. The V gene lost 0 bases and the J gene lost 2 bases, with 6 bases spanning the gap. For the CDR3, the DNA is TGCGCCAGCAGCTTGGCTCAAGCCTACGAGCAGTACTTC. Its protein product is CASSLAQAYEQYF.

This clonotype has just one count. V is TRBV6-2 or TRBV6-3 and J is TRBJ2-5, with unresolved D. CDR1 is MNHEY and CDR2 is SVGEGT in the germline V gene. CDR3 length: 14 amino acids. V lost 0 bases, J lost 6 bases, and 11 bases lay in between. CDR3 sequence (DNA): TGTGCCAGCAGTTACTCGAGGACCAGTAAGACCCAGTACTTC. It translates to CASSYSRTSKTQYF.

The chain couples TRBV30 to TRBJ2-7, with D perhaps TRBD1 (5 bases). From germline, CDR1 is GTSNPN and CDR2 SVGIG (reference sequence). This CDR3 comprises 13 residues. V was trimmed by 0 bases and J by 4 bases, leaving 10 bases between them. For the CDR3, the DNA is TGTGCCTGGAGTGTACAGGTCCAGTACGAGCAGTACTTC. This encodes CAWSVQVQYEQYF.

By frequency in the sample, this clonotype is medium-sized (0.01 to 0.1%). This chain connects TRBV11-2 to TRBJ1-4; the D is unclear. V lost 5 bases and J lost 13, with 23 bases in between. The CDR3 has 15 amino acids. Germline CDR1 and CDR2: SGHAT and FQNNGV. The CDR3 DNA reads TGTGCCAGCAGCCCAGCAAACCTTATGTTGGAAGGACTGTTTTTT. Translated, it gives CASSPANLMLEGLFF.

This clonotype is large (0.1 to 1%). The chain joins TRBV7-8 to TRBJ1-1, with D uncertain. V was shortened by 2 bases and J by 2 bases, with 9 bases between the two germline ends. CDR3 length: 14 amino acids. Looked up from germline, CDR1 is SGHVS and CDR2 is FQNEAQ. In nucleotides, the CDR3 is TGTGCCAGCAGCTTATCAGATTTCAACACTGAAGCTTTCTTT. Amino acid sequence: CASSLSDFNTEAFF.